This T cell receptor beta chain originates from a study of cytomegalovirus exposure and HLA in healthy donors. Remarks on this clone: The target antigen is unknown.

Notes on the study in general: A later analysis reportedly identified an Asian-associated ancestry cluster as carrying fewer N-insertions than the roughly 700-donor mean.

CDR3 length: 15 amino acids. Trimming removed 5 bases from V and 5 bases from J, with 15 bases in between. Germline assignment: CDR1 SEHNR and CDR2 FQNEAQ (reference sequence). PCR primers comprised 60 Vbeta and 13 Jbeta primers. Sequencing used immunoSEQ multiplex PCR; TCRdb keeps in-frame clones, though not all of them. The sample has 120,000 or so clones, 79% seen once; the top ten hold 2% to 2.5%. In nominal health when sampled, donors likely had unrecorded immune exposures nonetheless. The chain uses TRBV7-9 and TRBJ1-4, with D possibly being TRBD1 (6 bases). Sequencing was carried out using PBMCs. The clonotype originates from a young man in good health and CMV-seronegative. CDR3 residues: CASSPSTGLNEKLFF. CDR3 bases: TGTGCCAGCAGCCCGTCCACAGGGCTCAATGAAAAACTGTTTTTT.